The T cell receptor beta chain under discussion was sequenced for a study of OX40 agonist ivuxolimab in advanced cancers. Study in general: Ivuxolimab, an agonistic anti-OX40 (CD134) antibody, was given to patients. Of mixed ages from about 23 to 85 and averaging approximately 60 years, the group was just under 85% male.

Germline V gene sequence: CDR1 MDHEN, CDR2 SYDVKM. V lost 10 bases to trimming and J lost 4 bases, with 17 bases between them. The CDR3 is made up of 14 amino acids. The sampling schedule covered blood at baseline, cycle 4 day 1, and cycle 7 day 1. Findings and caveats of the study: Researchers did not determine the expanded peripheral T cells' antigen specificity.

On this clone itself: What it binds is unknown.

The table came from immunoSEQ multiplex PCR; TCRdb's copy has only in-frame clones and leaves some out. Altogether 75,000 to 100,000 clones are present, 80% to 90% being singletons, with the ten largest covering approximately 1.9%. This specimen consisted of CD4+ or CD8+ T cells sorted from blood, obtained in a trial of the OX40 agonist ivuxolimab. The clonotype was recovered from an adult with an advanced solid tumor such as melanoma, head and neck, liver or kidney cancer. J is TRBJ1-5 and V is TRBV28; possibly TRBD1 for D (5 bases). The CDR3 DNA reads TGTGCCACTGAACGGGCAGGGAGAAATCAGCCCCAGCATTTT. This sequence encodes CATERAGRNQPQHF.